These 25 T cell receptor delta chains were sequenced from one sample in a study of γδ T cells in repeated Plasmodium falciparum infection. TCRdb reapplied CATT to the multiplex PCR reads. The repertoire holds tens of thousands of delta-chain clones, with roughly 2% as singletons. Flow sorting of PBMC yielded separate Vgamma9/Vdelta2+ and Vdelta2-negative gammadelta T cell populations for bulk repertoire analysis. The sample consisted of gamma-delta T cells from blood. These receptors were obtained from a pool of human donors (malaria-infected and uninfected, not separated).

This clone turned up a few times. TCRdb assigns this DNA the protein of a much larger clone, which departs from its translation at residue 9; this likely reflects a read error, and the protein shown comes from translating the DNA. The rearrangement joins TRAV38-2/DV8 to TRDJ1, with D uncertain. The CDR3 is 15 residues long. Germline-derived CDR1 and CDR2 are TSESDYY and QEAYKQQN. The ends were cut back, 8 bases at V and 1 base at J, with 18 bases in the middle. DNA of the CDR3: TGTGCTTACCTCACCCCAATCTACGGCACCGATAAACTCATCTTT. Amino acids: CAYLTPIYGTDKLIF.

This clone was detected ten times or more. The protein TCRdb lists belongs to a much larger clone and differs from this DNA's translation at residue 12, which points to a read error; the protein shown is made from the DNA. The V and J genes are TRDV2 and TRDJ1; the D gene is possibly TRDD3 (5 bases). The CDR3 length is 19 residues. Trimming cost V 0 bases and J 0 bases, with 22 bases left between them. CDR1 is GEAIGNYY and CDR2 is EKD in the germline V gene. CDR3 sequence: CACDTVSGGSPGHTDKLIF. The CDR3 nucleotides are TGTGCCTGTGACACCGTCTCGGGGGGGTCCCCGGGCCACACCGATAAACTCATCTTT.

This clone was seen ten or more times. V usage is TRDV1 and J usage is TRDJ1, with 7 nucleotides matching TRDD2. The CDR3 is made up of 19 amino acids. J was trimmed by 0 bases and V by 0 bases; bases with no gene match: 13. Germline V gene lookup returns CDR1 TSWWSYY and CDR2 QGS. CDR3 sequence: CALGELWPSFLTYTDKLIF. The CDR3 DNA reads TGTGCTCTTGGGGAACTGTGGCCTTCCTTTTTAACTTACACCGATAAACTCATCTTT.

In its sample, this clone was seen a few times. For this DNA, TCRdb reports the protein of a much larger clone, which diverges at residue 8, most likely from a read error; the protein presented here is translated directly from the DNA. V gene TRDV1 combines with J gene TRDJ1, with D maybe TRDD3 (6 bases). TCRdb carries no J gene annotation; the J gene was assigned here by matching the DNA with germline. V lost 5 bases to trimming and J lost 0 bases, with 31 bases between them. CDR3 size: 21 residues. CDR1 and CDR2 (germline): TSWWSYY, QGS. The CDR3 region has the DNA TGTGCTCTTGGGCGTCTCCTTTCTTTATTGGGGATCCCCATGTACACCGATAAACTCATCTTT. The encoded protein is CALGRLLSLLGIPMYTDKLIF.

In the case of this clone: For this DNA, TCRdb reports the protein of a much larger clone, which diverges at residue 3, most likely from a read error; the protein presented here is translated directly from the DNA. The chain is built from TRDV3 and TRDJ1; 9 positions agree with TRDD3. The CDR3 covers 27 residues. Germline V gene data show CDR1 as TVYSNPD and CDR2 as GDNSRS (reference sequence). Trimming at V came to 5 bases and at J to 0 bases, leaving 46 bases not matched to a gene. CDR3: CAPPKTRSGLPRLLGDRPKVYTDKLIF. CDR3 sequence (DNA): TGTGCCCCCCCTAAAACCCGGAGTGGCCTACCCAGATTACTGGGGGACAGGCCCAAGGTGTACACCGATAAACTCATCTTT.

Worth noting for this clone: The protein given by TCRdb reflects a much larger clone and differs at residue 13 from this DNA's translation, likely from a read error; the protein shown is the DNA's translation. The V gene reported is TRDV3; the J gene is uncalled; the table's D call, TRDD2, has no DNA check behind it. The CDR3 is 15 residues long. Germline V lookup: CDR1 TVYSNPD, CDR2 GDNSRS (reference sequence). CDR3: CAFPYFAYYTDKHIF. The CDR3 nucleotides are TGTGCCTTCCCATACTTTGCTTATTACACCGATAAACACATCTTT.

Only a few counts were recorded for this clone. TCRdb has a much larger clone's protein, which differs at residue 11 from the translation of this DNA, likely because of a read error; what is shown is the protein translated from the DNA. This chain connects TRDV2 to TRDJ1; 9 bases map to TRDD3. The J gene, absent from TCRdb, was called here by matching the DNA to germline. The CDR3 contains 22 residues. The V gene end was trimmed by 3 bases and the J gene end by 3 bases; junction bases not matched to a gene: 28. Germline CDR1 is GEAIGNYY and CDR2 is EKD. The CDR3 DNA reads TGTGCCTGTGACGTGTCGGGCCTTCCCTCGTGCTGGGGGATCCCCCTGCCCGATAAACTCATCTTT. It is translated as CACDVSGLPSCWGIPLPDKLIF.

There are a few counts of this clone. TCRdb's protein for this DNA is that of a much larger clone and differs from the translation at residue 3, likely a read error; the protein shown is the DNA translation. V gene TRAV38-2/DV8 combines with J gene TRDJ1; 12 nucleotides align to TRDD3. TCRdb carries no J gene annotation; the J gene was assigned here by matching the DNA with germline. Germline V gene lookup returns CDR1 TSESDYY and CDR2 QEAYKQQN. CDR3 length: 21 amino acids. The CDR3 DNA reads as TGTGCTCATAGGAGCGCGGTATATTTCCAACTGGGGGATACCTACACCGATAAACTCATCTTT. Translation gives CAHRSAVYFQLGDTYTDKLIF.

This clone was seen a few times. The protein in TCRdb stems from a much larger clone and differs at residue 4 from this DNA's translation, likely a read error; here the protein is translated from the DNA. No J gene call was made, and the V gene is TRDV2; the table's D call, TRDD3, was not checked against the DNA. Germline lookup yields CDR1 GEAIGNYY and CDR2 EKD. The CDR3 runs 14 residues. CDR3 in amino acids: CACVQRLGIPGSIF. CDR3 nucleotides: TGTGCCTGTGTCCAAAGGCTGGGGATCCCAGGTTCCATCTTT.

With regard to this clone: TCRdb shows a much larger clone's protein in place of this DNA's translation, and the two differ at residue 11, likely through a read error; the protein shown is translated from the DNA. The genes are TRDV1 and TRDJ1, with 8 bases aligning to TRDD2. Because TCRdb records no J gene, it was assigned here through a match of the DNA to germline. V lost 0 bases and J lost 7; bases outside the gene matches: 25. The germline V gene has CDR1 TSWWSYY and CDR2 QGS. The CDR3 extends over 21 amino acids. This chain's CDR3 is CALGELPTFLVTFWGNGKLIF. For the CDR3, the DNA is TGTGCTCTTGGGGAACTCCCCACCTTCCTAGTCACTTTCTGGGGAAACGGTAAACTCATCTTT.

This clone appeared a few times. The amino acid sequence in TCRdb belongs to a much larger clone and departs from this DNA's translation at residue 3, likely a sequencing read error; the sequence shown is translated from the DNA. The V gene is TRDV1, the J gene TRDJ1, with a weak D call TRDD3 (6 bases). The J gene was not available in TCRdb and was assigned here by matching the DNA to germline segments. The CDR3 loop spans 20 amino acids. The germline gives CDR1 TSWWSYY, CDR2 QGS. CDR3 DNA: TGTGCTCCTGGGGAAAACAGCTGGCCATCCTCGGGGGTCCTCACCGATAAACTCATCTTT. Its translation: CAPGENSWPSSGVLTDKLIF.

This clone was seen ten or more times. This DNA's translation differs at residue 13 from TCRdb's protein, which comes from a much larger clone; a read error is likely, and the protein shown is translated from the DNA. V usage is TRDV1 and J usage is TRDJ1, with D possibly TRDD3 on 6 matching bases. No J gene was available from TCRdb, and it was assigned here by a germline match of the DNA. Per the germline V gene, CDR1 is TSWWSYY and CDR2 is QGS. The CDR3 loop spans 19 amino acids. V lost 2 bases and J 0 bases, leaving 22 bases between the germline ends. The CDR3 bases are TGTGCTCTTGGGGAAGGCGCTGGGGCCCGGAGAGGGCACACCGATAAACTCATCTTT. As protein: CALGEGAGARRGHTDKLIF.

The sample holds many counts of this clone. This likely reflects a read error, since a far larger clone is one base away. Other DNA sequences in this specimen translate into the identical CDR3. The V and J genes are TRDV2 and TRDJ1, with TRDD3 identical over 7 bases. CDR3 length: 16 residues. Germline V gene lookup returns CDR1 GEAIGNYY and CDR2 EKD. The DNA of the CDR3 is TGTGCCTGTGACACCGTGGGGGACGGGGACACCGATAAACTCATCTTC. This codes for CACDTVGDGDTDKLIF.

This clone was observed many times. The protein TCRdb lists belongs to a much larger clone and differs from this DNA's translation at residue 18, which points to a read error; the protein shown is made from the DNA. No J gene call was made, and the V gene is TRDV1; TRDD3, as called in the table, went unchecked against the DNA. This CDR3 region has 20 residues. The V gene's germline CDR1 is TSWWSYY and CDR2 QGS. The CDR3 loop reads CALGESSYVWGIPGGDKPIF. The CDR3 DNA follows: TGTGCTCTTGGGGAATCCTCCTACGTCTGGGGGATACCGGGAGGCGATAAACCCATCTTT.

This clone was picked up a small number of times. This chain links TRDV1 with TRDJ1; 12 nucleotides match TRDD3. Germline matching of the DNA provided the J gene here, since TCRdb leaves it blank. The CDR3 covers 19 residues. CDR1 and CDR2 from the germline V gene are TSWWSYY and QGS. Trimming removed 1 base from V and 3 bases from J; junction bases left unmatched: 12. CDR3 region: CALGEPPSTGGYSSDKLIF. In DNA form, the CDR3 reads TGTGCTCTTGGGGAACCCCCCAGCACTGGGGGATACTCGTCCGATAAACTCATCTTT.

Turning to this clone: The protein TCRdb lists belongs to a much larger clone and differs from this DNA's translation at residue 5, which points to a read error; the protein shown is made from the DNA. The chain carries TRDV1 and TRDJ1; TRDD3 agrees at 9 bases. TCRdb does not report a J gene; here it was assigned by matching the DNA to germline references. Germline values: CDR1 TSWWSYY, CDR2 QGS. V gave up 8 bases and J gave up 0 bases; unmatched junction bases: 22. The CDR3 loop spans 20 amino acids. CDR3 nucleotides: TGTGCTCTTAGAAGAGGGGGATACCCTGGGATACTGGGGTACACCGATAAACTCATCTTT. Protein product: CALRRGGYPGILGYTDKLIF.

With respect to this clone: The protein in TCRdb stems from a much larger clone and differs at residue 10 from this DNA's translation, likely a read error; here the protein is translated from the DNA. The gene calls are TRDV3 and TRDJ1; the match to TRDD3 covers 9 bases. TCRdb offers no J gene call, so here the DNA was matched to germline to obtain one. CDR1 is TVYSNPD, CDR2 GDNSRS, per germline (reference sequence). This CDR3 region has 14 residues. The V and J ends lost 2 bases and 7 bases, in that order; junction bases with no gene match: 11. The CDR3 is CAFAVGIRSGKLIF. The CDR3 DNA follows: TGTGCCTTTGCTGTGGGGATACGAAGTGGTAAACTCATCTTT.

This clone came up many times. One base separates it from a far larger clone, so it is likely a read error. Other DNA sequences within the sample encode an identical CDR3. V is TRDV2 and J is TRDJ1; 7 positions match TRDD3. TCRdb does not report a J gene; here it was assigned by matching the DNA to germline references. Looked up from germline, CDR1 is GEAIGNYY and CDR2 is EKD. CDR3 length: 18 residues. The CDR3 DNA sequence: TGCGCCTGTGACACAGAAGGATACGCGGGGTTGTACACCGATAAACTCATCTTT. It is translated as CACDTEGYAGLYTDKLIF.

This clone was seen a handful of times. A far larger clone lies a single base away; this is likely a read error. Other DNA sequences in the sample encode the same CDR3. J is TRDJ1 and V is TRDV2, with TRDD3 as a possible D gene (5 bases). The J gene, absent from TCRdb, was called here by matching the DNA to germline. The length of the CDR3 is 15 residues. From germline, CDR1 is GEAIGNYY and CDR2 EKD. Trimming removed 3 bases from V and 4 bases from J, with 17 bases in between. The CDR3 region is CACDPLGAGDDKLIF. CDR3 sequence (DNA): TGTGCCTGTGACCCCCTGGGCGCGGGAGACGATAAACTCATCTTT.

This clone was seen repeatedly, ten times or more. A far bigger clonotype differs at one base, so this is likely a read error. The sample carries other DNA sequences with the same CDR3. This rearrangement joins TRDV1 to TRDJ1; 8 bases line up with TRDD3. V trimming: 2 bases; J trimming: 3 bases; junction bases outside the gene matches: 20. There are 20 residues in the CDR3. The germline gives CDR1 TSWWSYY, CDR2 QGS. CDR3 loop: CALGEILWGLGGDIADKLIF. CDR3 coding DNA: TGTGCTCTTGGGGAAATTTTATGGGGTCTAGGGGGGGATATTGCCGATAAACTCATCTTT.

By sample fraction, this clone is medium-sized. This specimen includes other DNA sequences encoding the same CDR3. This chain uses TRDV3 with TRDJ1; D gene unclear. The CDR3 has 23 amino acids. Germline values: CDR1 TVYSNPD, CDR2 GDNSRS (reference sequence). Trimming took off 5 bases at V and 0 bases at J, with 43 bases between the two ends. The CDR3 DNA sequence: TGTGCCAGACGAGAACTGCAGCCTTACCCCATCCCCCTCAAAGCCCCGTACACCGATAAACTCATCTTT. Encoded protein: CARRELQPYPIPLKAPYTDKLIF.

This clone was seen at least ten times. The protein that TCRdb holds for this DNA derives from a much larger clone and differs from the translated DNA at residue 6, which likely indicates a read error; the protein shown here is translated from the DNA. The chain links TRDV2 to TRDJ1, with a weak D call TRDD3 (6 bases). TCRdb is silent on the J gene; assignment here came from matching the DNA to germline. Trimming stripped 2 bases from V and 3 bases from J, with 15 bases between. The CDR3 runs to 15 residues. Germline V CDR1 and CDR2: GEAIGNYY, EKD. CDR3: CACDSPGDLSDKLIF. CDR3 bases: TGTGCCTGTGACAGCCCGGGGGACCTCTCCGATAAACTCATCTTT.

This clone was picked up a small number of times. TCRdb has a much larger clone's protein, which differs at residue 17 from the translation of this DNA, likely because of a read error; what is shown is the protein translated from the DNA. The chain carries TRDV1 and TRDJ1, with 7 bases lining up with TRDD3. TCRdb does not report a J gene; here it was assigned by matching the DNA to germline references. From germline, CDR1 is TSWWSYY and CDR2 QGS. Trimming took 2 bases from V and 5 from J; bases not matched to a gene: 29. The CDR3 has 22 amino acids. The CDR3 spells CALGEVIVGPTWGLREADKLIF. As DNA, the CDR3 is TGTGCTCTTGGGGAAGTTATTGTCGGCCCTACCTGGGGGTTACGAGAAGCGGATAAACTCATCTTT.

Concerning this clone: TCRdb lists the protein of a much larger clone for this DNA, which differs at residue 5, so this is likely a read error; the protein given here is translated from the DNA itself. The rearrangement uses TRDV2 and TRDJ1; unclear D gene. TCRdb does not report a J gene; here it was assigned by matching the DNA to germline references. Trimming stripped 4 bases from V and 1 base from J, with 9 bases between. Looked up from germline, CDR1 is GEAIGNYY and CDR2 is EKD. CDR3 length: 13 residues. CDR3 region: CACERIGTDKLIF. The CDR3 DNA reads TGTGCCTGTGAGAGGATCGGCACCGATAAACTCATCTTT.

This clone was counted many times. TCRdb pairs this DNA with a much larger clone's protein that differs at residue 4, likely a read error; the protein shown was translated from the DNA. The chain combines TRDV3 with TRDJ1, with D possibly TRDD3 on 6 matching bases. Trimming removed 3 bases from V and 2 bases from J, with 22 bases in between. CDR3 length equals 16 residues. Looked up from germline, CDR1 is TVYSNPD and CDR2 is GDNSRS (reference sequence). The CDR3 loop reads CAFEYWVFFSTDKLIF. In nucleotides, the CDR3 is TGTGCCTTCGAATACTGGGTCTTTTTTTCGACCGATAAACTCATCTTT. Filled out from reference TRDV3 and TRDJ1, the complete variable domain reads CDKVTQSSPDQTVASGSEVVLLCTYDTVYSNPDLFWYRIRPDYSFQFVFYGDNSRSEGADFTQGRFSVKHILTQKAFHLVISPVRTEDSATYYCAFEYWVFFSTDKLIFGKGTRVTVEP.